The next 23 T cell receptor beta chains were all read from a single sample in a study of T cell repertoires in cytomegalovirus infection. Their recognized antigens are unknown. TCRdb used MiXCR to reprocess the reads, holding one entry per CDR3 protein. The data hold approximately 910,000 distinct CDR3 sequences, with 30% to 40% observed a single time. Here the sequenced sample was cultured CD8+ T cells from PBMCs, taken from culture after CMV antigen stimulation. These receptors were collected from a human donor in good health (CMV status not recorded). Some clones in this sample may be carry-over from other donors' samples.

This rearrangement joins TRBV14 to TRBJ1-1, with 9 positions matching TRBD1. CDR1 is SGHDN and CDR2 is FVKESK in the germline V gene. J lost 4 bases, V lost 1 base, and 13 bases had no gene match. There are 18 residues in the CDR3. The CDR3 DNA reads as TGTGCCAGCAGCCAAGTAACAGGGGGCGTAAGGGAAAGCACTGAAGCTTTCTTT. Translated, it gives CASSQVTGGVRESTEAFF.

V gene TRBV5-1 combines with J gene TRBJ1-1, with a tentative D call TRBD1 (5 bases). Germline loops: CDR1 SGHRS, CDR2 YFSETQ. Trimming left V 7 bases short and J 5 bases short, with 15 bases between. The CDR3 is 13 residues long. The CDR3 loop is CASFPGGGTEAFF. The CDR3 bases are TGCGCCAGCTTTCCTGGGGGGGGAACTGAAGCTTTCTTT.

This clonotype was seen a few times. The CDR3 protein is CASSSKDRGEETQYF. The CDR3 coding sequence is TGTGCCAGCAGCTCGAAAGACAGGGGAGAGGAGACCCAGTACTTC. The V and J genes are TRBV7-9 and TRBJ2-5; TRBD1 matches 8 bases. The germline CDR1 and CDR2 sequences are SEHNR and FQNEAQ (reference sequence). J gave up 5 bases and V 4 bases, and 9 bases lay outside the gene matches. This CDR3 comprises 15 residues.

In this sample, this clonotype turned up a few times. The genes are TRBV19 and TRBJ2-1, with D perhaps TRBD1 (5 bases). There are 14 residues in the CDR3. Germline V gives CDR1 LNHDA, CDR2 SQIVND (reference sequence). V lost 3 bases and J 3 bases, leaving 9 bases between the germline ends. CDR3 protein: CASSIRQGYNEQFF. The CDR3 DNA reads TGTGCCAGTAGTATTAGGCAGGGCTACAATGAGCAGTTCTTC.

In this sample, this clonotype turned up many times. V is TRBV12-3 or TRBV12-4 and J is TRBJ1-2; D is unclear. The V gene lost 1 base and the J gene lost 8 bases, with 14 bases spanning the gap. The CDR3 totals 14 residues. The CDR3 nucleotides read TGTGCCAGCAGTTTAGGGACTGGATCGGTGGGCTACACCTTC. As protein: CASSLGTGSVGYTF.

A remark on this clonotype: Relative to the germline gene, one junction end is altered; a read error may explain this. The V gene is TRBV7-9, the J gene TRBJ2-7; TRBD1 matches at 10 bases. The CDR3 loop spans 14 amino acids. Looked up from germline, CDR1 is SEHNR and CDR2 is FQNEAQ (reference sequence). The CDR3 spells CVSSLDRGIYEQYF. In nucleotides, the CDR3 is TGTGTCAGCAGTTTGGACAGGGGGATATACGAGCAGTACTTC.

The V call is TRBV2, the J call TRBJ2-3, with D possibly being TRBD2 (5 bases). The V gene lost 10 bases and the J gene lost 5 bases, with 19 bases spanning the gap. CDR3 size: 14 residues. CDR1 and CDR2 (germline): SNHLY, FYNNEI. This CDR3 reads CANPGEGLIDTQYF. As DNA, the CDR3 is TGTGCCAACCCGGGTGAGGGTCTGATAGATACGCAGTATTTT.

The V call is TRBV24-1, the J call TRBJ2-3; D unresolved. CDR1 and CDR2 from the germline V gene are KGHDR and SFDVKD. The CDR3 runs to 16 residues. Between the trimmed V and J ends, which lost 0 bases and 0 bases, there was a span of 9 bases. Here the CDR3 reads CATSDLYGKSTDTQYF. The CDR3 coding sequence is TGTGCCACCAGTGATTTGTACGGAAAAAGCACAGATACGCAGTATTTT.

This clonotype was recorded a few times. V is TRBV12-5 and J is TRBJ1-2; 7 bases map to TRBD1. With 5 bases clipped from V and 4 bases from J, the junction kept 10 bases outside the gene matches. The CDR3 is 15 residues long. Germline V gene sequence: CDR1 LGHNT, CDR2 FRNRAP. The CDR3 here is CASGTGTGASYGYTF. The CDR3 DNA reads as TGTGCTAGTGGTACTGGCACAGGGGCCTCCTATGGCTACACCTTC.

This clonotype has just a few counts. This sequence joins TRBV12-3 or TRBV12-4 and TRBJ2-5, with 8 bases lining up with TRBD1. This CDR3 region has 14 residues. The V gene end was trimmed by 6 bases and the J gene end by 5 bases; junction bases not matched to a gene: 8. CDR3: CASRRTGSRETQYF. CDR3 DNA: TGTGCCAGCAGGAGGACAGGGAGTAGGGAGACCCAGTACTTC.

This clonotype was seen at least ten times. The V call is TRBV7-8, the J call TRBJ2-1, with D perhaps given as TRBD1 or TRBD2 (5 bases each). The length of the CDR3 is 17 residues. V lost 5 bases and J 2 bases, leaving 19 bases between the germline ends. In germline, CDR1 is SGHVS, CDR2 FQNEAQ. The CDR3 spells CASSALEGQVTYNEQFF. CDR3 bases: TGTGCCAGCAGCGCCTTAGAGGGGCAGGTCACCTACAATGAGCAGTTCTTC.

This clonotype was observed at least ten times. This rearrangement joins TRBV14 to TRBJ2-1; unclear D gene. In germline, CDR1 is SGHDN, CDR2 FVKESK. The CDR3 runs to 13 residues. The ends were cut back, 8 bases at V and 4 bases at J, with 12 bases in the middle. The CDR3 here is CASQYRTYNEQFF. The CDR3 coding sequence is TGTGCCAGCCAGTACAGAACGTACAATGAGCAGTTCTTC.

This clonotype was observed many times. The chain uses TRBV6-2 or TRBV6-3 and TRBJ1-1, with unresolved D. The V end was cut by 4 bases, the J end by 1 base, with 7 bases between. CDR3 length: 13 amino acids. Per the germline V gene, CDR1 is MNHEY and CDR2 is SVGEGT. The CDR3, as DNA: TGTGCCAGCAGTTTAATAGCGAACACTGAAGCTTTCTTT. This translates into CASSLIANTEAFF.

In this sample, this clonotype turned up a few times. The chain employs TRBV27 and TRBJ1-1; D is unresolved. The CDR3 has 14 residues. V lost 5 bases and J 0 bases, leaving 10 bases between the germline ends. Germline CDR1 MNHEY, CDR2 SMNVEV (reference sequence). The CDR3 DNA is TGTGCCAGCAGTGCCGGACGGTTGAACACTGAAGCTTTCTTT. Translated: CASSAGRLNTEAFF.

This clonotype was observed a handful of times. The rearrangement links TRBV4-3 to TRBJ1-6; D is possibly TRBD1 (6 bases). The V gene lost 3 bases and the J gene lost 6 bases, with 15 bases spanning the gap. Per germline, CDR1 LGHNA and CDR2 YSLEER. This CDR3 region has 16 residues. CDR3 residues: CASSQREQGVNSPLHF. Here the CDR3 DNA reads TGCGCCAGCAGCCAGAGGGAACAGGGAGTTAATTCACCCCTCCACTTT.

Here the CDR3 reads CASSDTFSGFSYEQYF. The CDR3 DNA sequence: TGTGCCAGCAGTGATACGTTTAGCGGTTTCTCCTACGAGCAGTACTTC. This sequence joins TRBV6-1 and TRBJ2-7, with D perhaps matching TRBD2 (6 bases). CDR3 length: 16 residues. V dropped 3 bases and J dropped 0 bases, with 15 bases sitting between them. CDR1 and CDR2 from the germline V gene are MNHNS and SASEGT.

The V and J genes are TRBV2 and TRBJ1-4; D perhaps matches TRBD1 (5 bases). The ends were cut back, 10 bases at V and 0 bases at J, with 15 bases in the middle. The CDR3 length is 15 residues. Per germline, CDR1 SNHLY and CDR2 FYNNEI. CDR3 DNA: TGTGCCACCAAGGGGACTGTTGCAACTAATGAAAAACTGTTTTTT. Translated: CATKGTVATNEKLFF. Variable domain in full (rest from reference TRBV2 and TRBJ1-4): EPEVTQTPSHQVTQMGQEVILRCVPISNHLYFYWYRQILGQKVEFLVSFYNNEISEKSEIFDDQFSVERPDGSNFTLKIRSTKLEDSAMYFCATKGTVATNEKLFFGSGTQLSVL.

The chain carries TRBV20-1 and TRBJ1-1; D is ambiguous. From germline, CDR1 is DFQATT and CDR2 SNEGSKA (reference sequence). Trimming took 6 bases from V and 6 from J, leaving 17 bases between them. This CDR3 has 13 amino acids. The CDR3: CSAPDGKRAEAFF. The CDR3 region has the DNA TGCAGTGCCCCAGACGGGAAGAGGGCTGAAGCTTTCTTT.

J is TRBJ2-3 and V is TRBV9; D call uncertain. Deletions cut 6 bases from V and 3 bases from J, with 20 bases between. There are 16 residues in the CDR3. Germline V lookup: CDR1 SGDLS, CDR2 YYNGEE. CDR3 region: CASTSRNAISTDTQYF. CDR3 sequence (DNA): TGTGCCAGCACGTCGAGGAATGCCATATCGACAGATACGCAGTATTTT. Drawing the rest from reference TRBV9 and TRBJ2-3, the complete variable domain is DSGVTQTPKHLITATGQRVTLRCSPRSGDLSVYWYQQSLDQGLQFLIQYYNGEERAKGNILERFSAQQFPDLHSELNLSSLELGDSALYFCASTSRNAISTDTQYFGPGTRLTVL.

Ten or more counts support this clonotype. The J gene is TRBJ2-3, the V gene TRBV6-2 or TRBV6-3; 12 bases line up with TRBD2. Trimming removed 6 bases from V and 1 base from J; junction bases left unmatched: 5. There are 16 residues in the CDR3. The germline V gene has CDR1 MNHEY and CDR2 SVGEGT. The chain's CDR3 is CASRGLAGPRTDTQYF. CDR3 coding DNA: TGTGCCAGCAGGGGACTAGCGGGCCCTCGCACAGATACGCAGTATTTT.

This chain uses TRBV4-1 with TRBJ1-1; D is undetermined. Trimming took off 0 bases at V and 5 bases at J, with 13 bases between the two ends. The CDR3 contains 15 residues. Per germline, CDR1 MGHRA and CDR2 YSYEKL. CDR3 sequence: CASSQEARPRTEAFF. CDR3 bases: TGCGCCAGCAGCCAAGAAGCCCGCCCAAGAACTGAAGCTTTCTTT.

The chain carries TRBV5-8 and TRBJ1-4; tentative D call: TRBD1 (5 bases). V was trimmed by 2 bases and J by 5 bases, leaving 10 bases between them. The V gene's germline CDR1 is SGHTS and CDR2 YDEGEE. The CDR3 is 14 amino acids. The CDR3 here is CASSLRGLNEKLFF. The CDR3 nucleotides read TGTGCCAGCAGCTTAAGGGGTCTCAATGAAAAACTGTTTTTT. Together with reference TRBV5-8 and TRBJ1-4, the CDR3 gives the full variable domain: EAGVTQSPTHLIKTRGQQATLRCSPISGHTSVYWYQQALGLGLQFLLWYDEGEERNRGNFPPRFSGRQFPNYSSELNVNALELEDSALYLCASSLRGLNEKLFFGSGTQLSVL.

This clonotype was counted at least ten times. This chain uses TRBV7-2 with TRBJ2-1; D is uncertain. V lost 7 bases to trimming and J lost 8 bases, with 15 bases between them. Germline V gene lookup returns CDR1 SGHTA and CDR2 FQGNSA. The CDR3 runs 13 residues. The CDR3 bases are TGTGCCAGCACCGGTTTGGGTTTCGATGAGCAGTTCTTC. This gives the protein CASTGLGFDEQFF. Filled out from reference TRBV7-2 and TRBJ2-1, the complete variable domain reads GAGVSQSPSNKVTEKGKDVELRCDPISGHTALYWYRQSLGQGLEFLIYFQGNSAPDKSGLPSDRFSAERTGGSVSTLTIQRTQQEDSAVYLCASTGLGFDEQFFGPGTRLTVL.